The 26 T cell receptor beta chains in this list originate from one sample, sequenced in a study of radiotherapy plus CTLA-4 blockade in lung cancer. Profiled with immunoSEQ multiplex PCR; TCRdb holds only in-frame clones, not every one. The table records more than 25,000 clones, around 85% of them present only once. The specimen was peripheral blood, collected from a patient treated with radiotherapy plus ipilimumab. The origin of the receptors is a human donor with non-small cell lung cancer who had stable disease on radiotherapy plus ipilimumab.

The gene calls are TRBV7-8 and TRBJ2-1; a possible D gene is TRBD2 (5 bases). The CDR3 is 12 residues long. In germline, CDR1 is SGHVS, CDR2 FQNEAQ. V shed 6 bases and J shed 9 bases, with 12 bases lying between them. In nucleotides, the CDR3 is TGTGCCAGCAGGAGGGCCCCTCCTGAGCAGTTCTTC. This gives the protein CASRRAPPEQFF.

The CDR3 here is CASSGQANEKLFF. CDR3 nucleotides: TGTGCCAGCAGTGGACAGGCTAATGAAAAACTGTTTTTT. This chain joins TRBV2 and TRBJ1-4; maybe TRBD1 (6 bases). CDR1 SNHLY and CDR2 FYNNEI come from the germline V gene. V was cut by 4 bases and J by 3 bases, with 6 bases left in between. The CDR3 runs to 13 residues. The full variable domain, with the rest looked up from reference TRBV2 and TRBJ1-4, is EPEVTQTPSHQVTQMGQEVILRCVPISNHLYFYWYRQILGQKVEFLVSFYNNEISEKSEIFDDQFSVERPDGSNFTLKIRSTKLEDSAMYFCASSGQANEKLFFGSGTQLSVL.

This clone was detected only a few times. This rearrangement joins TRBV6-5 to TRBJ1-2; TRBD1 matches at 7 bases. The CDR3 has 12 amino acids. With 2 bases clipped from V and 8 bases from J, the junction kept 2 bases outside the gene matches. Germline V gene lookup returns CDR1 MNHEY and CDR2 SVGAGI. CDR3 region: CASSYDRVGYTF. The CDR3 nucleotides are TGTGCCAGCAGTTACGACAGGGTCGGCTACACCTTC.

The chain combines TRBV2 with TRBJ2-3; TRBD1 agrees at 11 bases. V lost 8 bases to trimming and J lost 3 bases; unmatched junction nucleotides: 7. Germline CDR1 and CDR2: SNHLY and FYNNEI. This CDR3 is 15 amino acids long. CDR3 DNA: TGTGCCAGCGTTCCCGGGACAGGGGGTACAGATACGCAGTATTTT. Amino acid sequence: CASVPGTGGTDTQYF. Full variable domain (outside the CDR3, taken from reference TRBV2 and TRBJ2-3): EPEVTQTPSHQVTQMGQEVILRCVPISNHLYFYWYRQILGQKVEFLVSFYNNEISEKSEIFDDQFSVERPDGSNFTLKIRSTKLEDSAMYFCASVPGTGGTDTQYFGPGTRLTVL.

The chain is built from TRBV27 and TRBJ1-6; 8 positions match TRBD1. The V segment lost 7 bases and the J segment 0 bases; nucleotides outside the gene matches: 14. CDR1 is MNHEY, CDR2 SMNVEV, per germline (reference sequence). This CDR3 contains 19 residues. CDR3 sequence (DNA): TGTGCCAGCACCTTCCGACAGGGGTTAATGAGCTCCTATAATTCACCCCTCCACTTT. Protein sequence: CASTFRQGLMSSYNSPLHF.

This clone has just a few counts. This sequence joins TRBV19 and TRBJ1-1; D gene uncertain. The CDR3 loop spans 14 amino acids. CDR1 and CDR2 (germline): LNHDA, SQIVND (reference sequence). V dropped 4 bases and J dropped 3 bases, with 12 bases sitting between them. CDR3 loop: CASSRDGYYTEAFF. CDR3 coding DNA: TGTGCCAGTAGTAGGGATGGTTACTACACTGAAGCTTTCTTT.

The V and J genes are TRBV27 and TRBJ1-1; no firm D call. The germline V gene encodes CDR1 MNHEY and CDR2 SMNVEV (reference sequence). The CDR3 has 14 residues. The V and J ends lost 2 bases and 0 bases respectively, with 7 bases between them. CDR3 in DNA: TGTGCCAGCAGTTTACTAGATTTGAACACTGAAGCTTTCTTT. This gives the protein CASSLLDLNTEAFF.

The CDR3 spells CASSFDTRGSTNEKLFF. The CDR3 nucleotides are TGTGCCAGCAGCTTTGACACCCGAGGATCAACTAATGAAAAACTGTTTTTT. The chain has TRBV11-2 and TRBJ1-4; D not resolved. V gave up 3 bases and J gave up 0 bases, with 14 bases separating them. The CDR3 contains 17 residues. CDR1 and CDR2 from the germline V gene are SGHAT and FQNNGV.

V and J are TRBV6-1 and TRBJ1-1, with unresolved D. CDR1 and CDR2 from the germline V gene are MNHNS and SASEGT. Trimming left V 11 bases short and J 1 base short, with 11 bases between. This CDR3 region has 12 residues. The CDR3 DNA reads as TGTGCCGGGGAAACGGGGAACACTGAAGCTTTCTTT. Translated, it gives CAGETGNTEAFF.

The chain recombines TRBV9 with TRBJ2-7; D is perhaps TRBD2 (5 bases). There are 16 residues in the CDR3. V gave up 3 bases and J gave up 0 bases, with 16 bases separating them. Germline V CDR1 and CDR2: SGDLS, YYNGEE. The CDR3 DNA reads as TGTGCCAGCAGCGCGACCCCGGGATCAAGCTCCTACGAGCAGTACTTC. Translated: CASSATPGSSSYEQYF.

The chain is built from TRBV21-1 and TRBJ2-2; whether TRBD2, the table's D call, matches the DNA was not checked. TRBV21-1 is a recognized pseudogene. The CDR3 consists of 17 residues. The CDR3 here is CASSKAVIGELTGELFF. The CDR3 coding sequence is TGTGCCAGCAGCAAAGCCGTGATAGGAGAGCTAACCGGGGAGCTGTTTTTT.

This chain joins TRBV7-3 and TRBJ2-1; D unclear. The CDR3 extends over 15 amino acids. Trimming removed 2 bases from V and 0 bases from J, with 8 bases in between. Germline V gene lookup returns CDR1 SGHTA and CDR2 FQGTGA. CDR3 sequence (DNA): TGTGCCAGCAGCTTAGGCCTTAGCTCCTACAATGAGCAGTTCTTC. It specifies CASSLGLSSYNEQFF.

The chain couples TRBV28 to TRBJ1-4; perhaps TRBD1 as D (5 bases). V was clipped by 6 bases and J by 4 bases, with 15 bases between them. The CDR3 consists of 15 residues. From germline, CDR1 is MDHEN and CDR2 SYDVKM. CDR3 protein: CASRTPTALNEKLFF. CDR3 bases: TGTGCCAGCAGGACCCCGACAGCCCTTAATGAAAAACTGTTTTTT.

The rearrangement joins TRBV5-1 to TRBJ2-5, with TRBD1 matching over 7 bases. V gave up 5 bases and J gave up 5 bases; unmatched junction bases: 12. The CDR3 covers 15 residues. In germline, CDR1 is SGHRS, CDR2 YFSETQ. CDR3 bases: TGCGCCAGCAGTCGAACTGGACAGGCGGTGGAGACCCAGTACTTC. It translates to CASSRTGQAVETQYF.

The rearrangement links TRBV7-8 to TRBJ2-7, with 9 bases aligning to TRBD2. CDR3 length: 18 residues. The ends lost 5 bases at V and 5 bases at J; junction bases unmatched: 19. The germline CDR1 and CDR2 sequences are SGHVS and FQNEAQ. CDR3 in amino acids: CASSPAQGAGGRYDEQYF. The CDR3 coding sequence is TGTGCCAGCAGCCCCGCGCAGGGAGCGGGGGGAAGGTATGACGAGCAGTACTTC.

This CDR3 is CASSLAAGTAFF. The CDR3 DNA reads TGTGCCAGCAGCTTGGCAGCAGGGACAGCTTTCTTT. The chain employs TRBV5-6 and TRBJ1-1; D might be TRBD1 (5 bases). Trimming removed 0 bases at V and 10 bases at J, with 10 bases between. Germline CDR1 reads SGHDT; CDR2 reads YYEEEE. This CDR3 spans 12 amino acids.

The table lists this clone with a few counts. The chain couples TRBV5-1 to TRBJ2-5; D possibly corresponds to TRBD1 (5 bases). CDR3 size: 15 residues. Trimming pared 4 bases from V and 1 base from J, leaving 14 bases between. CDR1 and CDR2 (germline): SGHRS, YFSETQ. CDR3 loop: CASSPSVGPQETQYF. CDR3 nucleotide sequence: TGCGCCAGCAGCCCCAGTGTGGGGCCCCAAGAGACCCAGTACTTC.

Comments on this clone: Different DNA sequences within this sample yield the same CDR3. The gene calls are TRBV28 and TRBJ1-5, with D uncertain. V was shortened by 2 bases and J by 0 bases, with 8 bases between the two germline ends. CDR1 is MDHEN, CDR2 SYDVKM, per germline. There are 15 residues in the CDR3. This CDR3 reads CASSLGGYSNQPQHF. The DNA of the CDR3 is TGTGCCAGCAGTTTAGGCGGGTATAGCAATCAGCCCCAGCATTTT. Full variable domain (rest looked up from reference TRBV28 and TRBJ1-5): DVKVTQSSRYLVKRTGEKVFLECVQDMDHENMFWYRQDPGLGLRLIYFSYDVKMKEKGDIPEGYSVSREKKERFSLILESASTNQTSMYLCASSLGGYSNQPQHFGDGTRLSIL.

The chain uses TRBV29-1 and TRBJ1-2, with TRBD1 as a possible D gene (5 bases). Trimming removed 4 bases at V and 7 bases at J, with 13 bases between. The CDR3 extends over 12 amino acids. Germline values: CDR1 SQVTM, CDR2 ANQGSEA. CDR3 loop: CSVGAGSSGYTF. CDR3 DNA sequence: TGCAGCGTTGGGGCAGGGAGCAGTGGCTACACCTTC.

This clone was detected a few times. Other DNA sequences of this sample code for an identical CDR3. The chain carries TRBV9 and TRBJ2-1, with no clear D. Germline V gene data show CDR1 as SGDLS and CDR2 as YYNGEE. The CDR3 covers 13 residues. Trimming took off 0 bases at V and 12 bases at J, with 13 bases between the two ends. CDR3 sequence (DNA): TGTGCCAGCAGCGTAGGACCTCGCCTCATGCAGTTCTTC. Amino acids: CASSVGPRLMQFF.

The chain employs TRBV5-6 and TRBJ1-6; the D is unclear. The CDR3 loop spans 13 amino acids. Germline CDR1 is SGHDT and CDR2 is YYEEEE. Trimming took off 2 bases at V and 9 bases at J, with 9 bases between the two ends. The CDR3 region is CASSFSSGSPLHF. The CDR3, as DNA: TGTGCCAGCAGCTTTTCGTCTGGTTCACCCCTCCACTTT.

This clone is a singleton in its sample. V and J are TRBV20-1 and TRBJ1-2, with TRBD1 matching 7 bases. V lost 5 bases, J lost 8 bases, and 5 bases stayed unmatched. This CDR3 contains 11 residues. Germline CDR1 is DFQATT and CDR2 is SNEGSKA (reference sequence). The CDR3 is CSALDRDGYTF. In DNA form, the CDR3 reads TGCAGTGCTCTCGACAGGGACGGCTACACCTTC.

The CDR3, as DNA: TGCGCCAGCAGCGGAAAGGGAGCCAACTATGGCTACACCTTC. Protein sequence: CASSGKGANYGYTF. The rearrangement links TRBV5-1 to TRBJ1-2; D ambiguous. Trimming took 4 bases from V and 2 from J, leaving 12 bases between them. Germline CDR1 and CDR2: SGHRS and YFSETQ. The CDR3 sequence is 14 residues long.

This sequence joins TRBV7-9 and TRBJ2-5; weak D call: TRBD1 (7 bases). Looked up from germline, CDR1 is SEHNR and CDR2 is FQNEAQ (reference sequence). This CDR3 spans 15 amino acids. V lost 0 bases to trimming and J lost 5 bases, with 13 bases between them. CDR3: CASSLARGVGETQYF. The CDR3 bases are TGTGCCAGCAGCTTAGCCAGGGGGGTCGGTGAGACCCAGTACTTC.

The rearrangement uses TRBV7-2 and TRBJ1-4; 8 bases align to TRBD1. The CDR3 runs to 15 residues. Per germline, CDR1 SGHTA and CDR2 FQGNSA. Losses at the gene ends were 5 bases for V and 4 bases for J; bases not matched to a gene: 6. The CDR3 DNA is TGTGCCAGCAGCCCCGGACAGGGCCGTAATGAAAAACTGTTTTTT. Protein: CASSPGQGRNEKLFF.

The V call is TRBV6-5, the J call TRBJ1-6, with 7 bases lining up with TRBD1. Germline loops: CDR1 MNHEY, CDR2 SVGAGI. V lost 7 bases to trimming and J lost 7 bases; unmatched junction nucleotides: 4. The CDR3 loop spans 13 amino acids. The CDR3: CASKGADNSPLHF. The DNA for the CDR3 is TGTGCCAGCAAGGGGGCGGACAATTCACCCCTCCACTTT.